A selection of T cell receptor beta chains follows, all from one sample in a study of siplizumab effects on memory and regulatory T cells. The repertoire was sequenced with immunoSEQ multiplex PCR; TCRdb's copy has only in-frame clones and lacks some. The sample contains 90,000 to 120,000 clones, less than 95% of which appear only once. The source material was Tregs sorted from blood. The source is a human donor in good health. Both conserved end residues are part of each CDR3. A D gene is named only where the DNA matches it firmly. Not every row has a clone size; where given, it reads once, few, many or a size class.

V,D,size,J,CDR3,DNA
TRBV19,-,-,TRBJ2-7,CASSKGDSYEQYF,TGTGCCAGTAGTAAGGGGGATTCCTACGAGCAGTACTTC
TRBV28,TRBD2,-,TRBJ2-1,CASILAGGGSSYNEQFF,TGTGCCAGCATCCTAGCGGGAGGTGGGAGCTCCTACAATGAGCAGTTCTTC
TRBV4-1,TRBD1,-,TRBJ1-1,CASSQAWTGRPNTEAFF,TGCGCCAGCAGCCAAGCGTGGACAGGGAGGCCGAACACTGAAGCTTTCTTT
TRBV4-2,-,-,TRBJ2-3,CASSRKTGNTDTQYF,TGTGCCAGCAGCCGCAAGACGGGCAACACAGATACGCAGTATTTT
TRBV20-1,-,-,TRBJ2-2,CSLGTPGELFF,TGCAGTCTTGGGACACCCGGGGAGCTGTTTTTT
TRBV6-1,TRBD2,once,TRBJ2-7,CASSAGTSGSYEQYF,TGTGCCAGCAGTGCCGGGACTAGCGGGTCGTACGAGCAGTACTTC
TRBV29-1,-,-,TRBJ1-2,CSVTGTLANYGYTF,TGCAGCGTCACCGGGACACTTGCTAACTATGGCTACACCTTC
TRBV5-1,-,-,TRBJ2-3,CASSPSSSIAQYF,TGCGCCAGCAGCCCCTCTTCCTCGATTGCGCAGTATTTT
TRBV6-1,-,-,TRBJ2-6,CASTGGLSGANVLTF,TGTGCCAGCACCGGGGGACTCTCTGGGGCCAACGTCCTGACTTTC
TRBV7-9,-,-,TRBJ1-4,CASSLGGAPNEKLFF,TGTGCCAGCAGCTTAGGAGGGGCCCCTAATGAAAAACTGTTTTTT
TRBV10-3,-,-,TRBJ1-1,CAISRGWDTEAFF,TGTGCCATCAGTAGGGGCTGGGACACTGAAGCTTTCTTT
TRBV5-1,-,-,TRBJ2-3,CASSWGATDTQYF,TGCGCCAGCAGCTGGGGGGCCACAGATACGCAGTATTTT
TRBV27,-,-,TRBJ2-5,CASSLSRGTQYF,TGTGCCAGCAGTTTATCGAGGGGGACCCAGTACTTC
TRBV10-3,-,-,TRBJ2-3,CAISGGGGRTDTQYF,TGTGCCATCAGTGGTGGTGGCGGCAGGACAGATACGCAGTATTTT
TRBV5-1,TRBD2,-,TRBJ2-3,CASSLASSGGTDTQYF,TGCGCCAGCAGCTTGGCTAGTTCGGGGGGAACAGATACGCAGTATTTT
TRBV14,-,-,TRBJ1-1,CASSQEGSWYRNTEAFF,TGTGCCAGCAGCCAAGAAGGTAGTTGGTACAGGAACACTGAAGCTTTCTTT
TRBV28,-,-,TRBJ2-6,CASSTTGLGANVLTF,TGTGCCAGCAGTACTACAGGGCTAGGGGCCAACGTCCTGACTTTC
TRBV28,TRBD1,-,TRBJ2-1,CAIQGAYNEQFF,TGTGCCATTCAGGGGGCCTACAATGAGCAGTTCTTC
TRBV21-1,-,-,TRBJ2-3,CASSNRRGAQYF,TGTGCCAGCAGCAATAGGAGGGGAGCGCAGTATTTT
TRBV20-1,-,-,TRBJ2-7,CSASQGLEQYF,TGCAGTGCGAGCCAGGGGCTCGAGCAGTACTTC
TRBV5-1,TRBD2,-,TRBJ2-7,CASSDLGLAGGRNYEQYF,TGCGCCAGCAGCGATCTAGGACTAGCGGGAGGGCGAAACTACGAGCAGTACTTC
TRBV11-2,-,-,TRBJ2-5,CASSVQVETQYF,TGTGCCAGCAGCGTCCAGGTAGAGACCCAGTACTTC
TRBV18,-,-,TRBJ2-7,CASSPRQSYEQYF,TGTGCCAGCTCACCAAGGCAGTCCTACGAGCAGTACTTC
TRBV28,-,-,TRBJ2-7,CASSRRTMISYEQYF,TGTGCCAGCAGCCGTCGGACAATGATCTCCTACGAGCAGTACTTC
TRBV10-1,-,-,TRBJ2-2,CASSTGGYNTGELFF,TGCGCCAGCAGTACGGGGGGCTATAACACCGGGGAGCTGTTTTTT
TRBV6-5,-,-,TRBJ2-7,CASRGRDWAYEQYF,TGTGCCAGCAGGGGCAGGGACTGGGCCTACGAGCAGTACTTC
TRBV18,-,-,TRBJ2-5,CASSHQRQVRALETQYF,TGTGCCAGCTCACATCAAAGACAAGTGAGGGCCTTAGAGACCCAGTACTTC
TRBV6-1,-,-,TRBJ2-7,CASSDLAPKSPYEQYF,TGTGCCAGCAGTGACCTAGCGCCCAAATCCCCCTACGAGCAGTACTTC
TRBV27,-,-,TRBJ1-5,CASSLRGFGNQPQHF,TGTGCCAGCAGCTTACGGGGATTTGGCAATCAGCCCCAGCATTTT
TRBV11-3,-,-,TRBJ2-3,CASSFGRRTDTQYF,TGTGCCAGCAGCTTCGGCAGGCGCACAGATACGCAGTATTTT
TRBV7-3,TRBD2,-,TRBJ2-3,CASSPNSGSTTDTQYF,TGTGCCAGCAGCCCAAATAGCGGGAGCACCACAGATACGCAGTATTTT
TRBV28,-,once,TRBJ2-7,CASSPSVVPYEQYF,TGTGCCAGCAGTCCAAGTGTCGTCCCCTACGAGCAGTACTTC
TRBV28,TRBD2,-,TRBJ2-2,CASSKMGLAGAGELFF,TGTGCCAGCAGTAAAATGGGACTAGCGGGAGCTGGGGAGCTGTTTTTT
TRBV5-1,-,-,TRBJ2-3,CASSFRSRDTQYF,TGCGCCAGCAGCTTCCGATCTCGAGATACGCAGTATTTT
TRBV7-8,TRBD2,once,TRBJ2-3,CASSLATSGTYTDTQYF,TGTGCCAGCAGCTTGGCGACTAGCGGGACGTACACAGATACGCAGTATTTT
TRBV7-8,TRBD2,-,TRBJ2-3,CASSFSGPGLVTSDTQYF,TGTGCCAGCAGCTTTTCCGGGCCGGGACTAGTAACATCAGATACGCAGTATTTT
TRBV6-1,TRBD1,-,TRBJ2-1,CASTTDRVFYNEQFF,TGTGCCAGCACCACTGACAGGGTTTTTTACAATGAGCAGTTCTTC
TRBV10-3,TRBD2,-,TRBJ2-1,CAISSWEGSYNEQFF,TGTGCCATCAGTTCATGGGAGGGGTCCTACAATGAGCAGTTCTTC
TRBV6-5,-,-,TRBJ1-5,CASSRDKLNQPQHF,TGTGCCAGCAGCCGGGACAAACTTAATCAGCCCCAGCATTTT
TRBV27,-,few,TRBJ1-1,CASSLLSGTEAFF,TGTGCCAGCAGTTTATTATCAGGGACTGAAGCTTTCTTT
TRBV28,TRBD1,-,TRBJ2-2,CASSPRTGAFSGELFF,TGTGCCAGCAGTCCTAGGACAGGGGCATTTTCCGGGGAGCTGTTTTTT
TRBV5-1,TRBD2,-,TRBJ2-1,CASRGTSSYNEQFF,TGCGCCAGCAGGGGGACTAGCTCCTACAATGAGCAGTTCTTC
TRBV5-1,-,-,TRBJ2-5,CASSLARETQYF,TGCGCCAGCAGCTTGGCCCGGGAGACCCAGTACTTC
TRBV7-6,-,-,TRBJ2-5,CASSLRYQETQYF,TGTGCCAGCAGCTTAAGATACCAAGAGACCCAGTACTTC
TRBV6-6,TRBD2,-,TRBJ2-1,CASRSLAGANEQFF,TGTGCCAGCAGATCCCTAGCGGGGGCCAATGAGCAGTTCTTC
TRBV6-6,TRBD2,-,TRBJ2-2,CASTLRLARMSGELFF,TGTGCCAGCACCCTCAGACTAGCTCGGATGTCCGGGGAGCTGTTTTTT
TRBV29-1,TRBD1,-,TRBJ2-1,CSVVPRGRGEQFF,TGCAGCGTTGTACCCAGGGGGAGAGGTGAGCAGTTCTTC
TRBV20-1,-,-,TRBJ1-2,CSASINYGYTF,TGCAGTGCTAGTATTAACTATGGCTACACCTTC
TRBV6-6,-,-,TRBJ2-2,CASNYPGAAGELFF,TGTGCCAGCAATTACCCAGGGGCCGCCGGGGAGCTGTTTTTT